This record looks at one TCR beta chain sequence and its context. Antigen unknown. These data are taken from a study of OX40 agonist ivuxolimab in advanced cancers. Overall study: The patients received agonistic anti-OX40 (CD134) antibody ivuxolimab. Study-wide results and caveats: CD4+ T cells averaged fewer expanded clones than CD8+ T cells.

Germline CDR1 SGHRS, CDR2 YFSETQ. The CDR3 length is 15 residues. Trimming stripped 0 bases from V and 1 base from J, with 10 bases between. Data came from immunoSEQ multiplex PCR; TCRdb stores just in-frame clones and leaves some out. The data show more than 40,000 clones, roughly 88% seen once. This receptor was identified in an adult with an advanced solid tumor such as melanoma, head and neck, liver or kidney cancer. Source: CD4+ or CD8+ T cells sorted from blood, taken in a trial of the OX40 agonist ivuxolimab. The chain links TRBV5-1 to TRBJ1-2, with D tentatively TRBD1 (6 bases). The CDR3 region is CASSLAEGVNYGYTF. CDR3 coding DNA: TGCGCCAGCAGCTTGGCCGAGGGGGTTAACTATGGCTACACCTTC.